A selection of T cell receptor beta chains follows, all from one sample in a study of OX40 agonist ivuxolimab in advanced cancers. The repertoire was sequenced with immunoSEQ multiplex PCR; TCRdb's copy has only in-frame clones and lacks some. Found here are over 90,000 clones, 85% to 90% of them singletons; the top ten hold about 0.16%. The specimen was CD4+ or CD8+ T cells sorted from blood, collected in a trial of the OX40 agonist ivuxolimab. The source is an adult with an advanced solid tumor such as melanoma, head and neck, liver or kidney cancer. Both conserved end residues are part of each CDR3. The D gene is left open where the match is weak. Rows may omit the clone size; those that give it use once, few, many or a size class.

TRBV4-1	TRBD1	TRBJ2-7	.	CASSLLTGTYEQYF	TGCGCCAGCAGCCTGCTGACAGGGACCTACGAGCAGTACTTC
TRBV19	.	TRBJ2-5	once	CASSTTETQYF	TGTGCCAGTAGTACCACGGAGACCCAGTACTTC
TRBV2	.	TRBJ1-2	.	CASRQAGGYTF	TGTGCCAGCCGACAGGCTGGAGGCTACACCTTC
TRBV7-2	TRBD1	TRBJ2-3	.	CASSLGGQGGDTQYF	TGTGCCAGCAGCTTAGGGGGACAGGGGGGAGATACGCAGTATTTT
TRBV5-1	.	TRBJ2-1	.	CASSLGLVIFDEQFF	TGCGCCAGCAGCTTGGGACTAGTAATCTTCGATGAGCAGTTCTTC
TRBV5-4	TRBD2	TRBJ2-1	.	CASSLAGVSGAYNEQFF	TGTGCCAGCAGCTTGGCCGGGGTTAGCGGGGCCTACAATGAGCAGTTCTTC
TRBV7-9	TRBD2	TRBJ2-5	.	CASSPPGTRASETQYF	TGTGCCAGCAGCCCCCCCGGGACTAGGGCATCAGAGACCCAGTACTTC
TRBV7-6	.	TRBJ2-1	once	CASSLDWRPYNEQFF	TGTGCCAGCAGCTTAGATTGGCGCCCCTACAATGAGCAGTTCTTC
TRBV28	.	TRBJ2-5	once	CASSLSWPQETQYF	TGTGCCAGCAGTTTATCGTGGCCACAAGAGACCCAGTACTTC
TRBV6-4	TRBD2	TRBJ2-7	.	CASSEGSGAPCEQYF	TGTGCCAGCAGTGAAGGTAGCGGGGCGCCTTGTGAGCAGTACTTC
TRBV7-8	.	TRBJ1-1	.	CASGRDRDTEAFF	TGTGCCAGCGGCAGGGACCGCGACACTGAAGCTTTCTTT
TRBV11-3	TRBD1	TRBJ2-1	.	CASSPRDRVNEQFF	TGTGCCAGCAGCCCCCGGGACAGGGTCAATGAGCAGTTCTTC
TRBV5-1	TRBD2	TRBJ2-1	.	CASQTSGSLGNEQFF	TGCGCCAGCCAGACTAGCGGCTCTTTAGGGAATGAGCAGTTCTTC
TRBV29-1	TRBD2	TRBJ2-5	.	CSVLFYTPGLAWETQYF	TGCAGCGTCCTTTTCTACACTCCGGGACTAGCGTGGGAGACCCAGTACTTC
TRBV6-5	.	TRBJ1-2	.	CASSYRGGYGYTF	TGTGCCAGCAGTTACCGGGGCGGCTATGGCTACACCTTC
TRBV7-3	.	TRBJ2-1	.	CASSLIRANEQFF	TGTGCCAGCAGCTTGATCCGGGCGAATGAGCAGTTCTTC
TRBV28	.	TRBJ2-3	.	CASSPPLTDTQYF	TGTGCCAGCAGTCCTCCACTCACAGATACGCAGTATTTT
TRBV5-3	TRBD2	TRBJ2-7	.	CARSLERTSGAHKQYF	TGTGCCAGAAGCTTGGAACGTACTAGCGGGGCTCACAAGCAGTACTTC
TRBV4-1	.	TRBJ2-7	.	CASSHESGSAQGFEQYF	TGCGCCAGCAGCCACGAGAGCGGTAGCGCCCAGGGTTTCGAGCAGTACTTC
TRBV5-4	.	TRBJ2-7	once	CASSPGLAYEQYF	TGTGCCAGCAGCCCGGGACTTGCCTACGAGCAGTACTTC